A single sample gave rise to the 26 T cell receptor beta chains below, sequenced in a study of T cell responses to AZD1222 COVID-19 vaccine. The assay was immunoSEQ multiplex PCR, and TCRdb's table has in-frame clones only and misses some. Of 150,000 or so clones in the sample, about 93% were seen once. The material sequenced was peripheral blood, taken on day 0 of AZD1222 vaccination. The receptors derive from an adult in good health.

The chain combines TRBV2 with TRBJ1-2; 7 nucleotides match TRBD1. CDR1 is SNHLY, CDR2 FYNNEI, per germline. V lost 6 bases and J lost 5; bases outside the gene matches: 15. The CDR3 length is 16 residues. CDR3: CASSARTGSGSYGYTF. CDR3 bases: TGTGCCAGCAGCGCCCGGACAGGTAGTGGGAGTTATGGCTACACCTTC.

This clone was counted once. This chain joins TRBV29-1 and TRBJ2-5, with 7 nucleotides matching TRBD2. The junction had 19 bases not matched to a gene; V was cut back by 7 bases and J by 5 bases. The CDR3 sequence is 16 residues long. The germline gives CDR1 SQVTM, CDR2 ANQGSEA. This CDR3 reads CSADVFGGRGTETQYF. In nucleotides, the CDR3 is TGCAGCGCCGACGTGTTCGGCGGGAGAGGTACGGAGACCCAGTACTTC.

This clone was picked up one time. V is TRBV7-9 and J is TRBJ2-1, with D hard to call. Trimming removed 2 bases at V and 0 bases at J, with 8 bases between. The CDR3 length is 15 residues. Per the germline V gene, CDR1 is SEHNR and CDR2 is FQNEAQ (reference sequence). CDR3 in amino acids: CASSLQDISYNEQFF. The CDR3 bases are TGTGCCAGCAGCTTACAGGATATCTCCTACAATGAGCAGTTCTTC.

V is TRBV5-1 and J is TRBJ2-1; unclear D gene. The CDR3 has 13 amino acids. Trimming left V 4 bases short and J 10 bases short, with 15 bases between. Germline CDR1 is SGHRS and CDR2 is YFSETQ. This chain's CDR3 is CASSQIPSGEQFF. The CDR3 DNA follows: TGCGCCAGCAGCCAAATCCCTTCCGGAGAGCAGTTCTTC.

Concerning this clone: One junction end does not reproduce the germline sequence, and a read error may be involved. The chain recombines TRBV18 with TRBJ2-3, with a tentative D call TRBD2 (5 bases). This CDR3 has 14 residues. Germline CDR1 is KGHSH and CDR2 is LQKENI. CDR3 DNA: TGTGCCAGCTCTCCACGGACTAGCACAGATACGCAGTATTTT. Encoded protein: CASSPRTSTDTQYF. The variable domain in full, with the rest retrieved from reference TRBV18 and TRBJ2-3, is NAGVMQNPRHLVRRRGQEARLRCSPMKGHSHVYWYRQLPEEGLKFMVYLQKENIIDESGMPKERFSAEFPKEGPSILRIQQVVRGDSAAYFCASSPRTSTDTQYFGPGTRLTVL.

This clone appeared a single time. This chain joins TRBV19 and TRBJ2-7, with 10 nucleotides matching TRBD1. CDR1 and CDR2 from the germline V gene are LNHDA and SQIVND (reference sequence). After removal of 7 bases from V and 3 bases from J, the junction contained 3 bases not matched to a gene. This CDR3 spans 13 amino acids. The CDR3 loop is CASKGTGDYEQYF. As DNA, the CDR3 is TGTGCCAGTAAAGGGACAGGGGACTACGAGCAGTACTTC.

The chain links TRBV9 to TRBJ1-2; no firm D call. The CDR3 covers 13 residues. From germline, CDR1 is SGDLS and CDR2 YYNGEE. Trimming left V 0 bases short and J 5 bases short, with 8 bases between. CDR3 coding DNA: TGTGCCAGCAGCGTAGAAGTGAATTATGGCTACACCTTC. Amino acid sequence: CASSVEVNYGYTF.

This chain joins TRBV27 and TRBJ1-1, with D possibly TRBD1 on 6 matching bases. The length of the CDR3 is 15 residues. Per the germline V gene, CDR1 is MNHEY and CDR2 is SMNVEV (reference sequence). The ends were cut back, 3 bases at V and 4 bases at J, with 15 bases in the middle. This CDR3 is CASSFQTGSPTEAFF. The DNA for the CDR3 is TGTGCCAGCAGTTTTCAGACAGGCTCCCCCACTGAAGCTTTCTTT.

The V call is TRBV6-2 or TRBV6-3, the J call TRBJ1-5, with a weak D call TRBD1 (5 bases). Germline CDR1 reads MNHEY; CDR2 reads SVGEGT. V gave up 6 bases and J gave up 6 bases, with 12 bases separating them. The CDR3 loop spans 13 amino acids. CDR3 coding DNA: TGTGCCAGCAGCCCAGGGTTATCTCAGCCCCAGCATTTT. It codes for CASSPGLSQPQHF.

The chain is built from TRBV11-2 and TRBJ2-5; D is unclear. This CDR3 contains 11 residues. The germline V gene encodes CDR1 SGHAT and CDR2 FQNNGV. Trimming left V 5 bases short and J 1 base short, with 2 bases between. The CDR3 loop is CASSPQETQYF. In DNA form, the CDR3 reads TGTGCCAGCAGCCCCCAAGAGACCCAGTACTTC.

The chain couples TRBV28 to TRBJ1-1, with 7 bases lining up with TRBD1. The ends lost 5 bases at V and 6 bases at J; junction bases unmatched: 6. The CDR3 length is 13 residues. CDR1 MDHEN and CDR2 SYDVKM come from the germline V gene. CDR3 sequence: CASSQQGWAEAFF. For the CDR3, the DNA is TGTGCCAGCAGTCAACAGGGGTGGGCTGAAGCTTTCTTT.

The rearrangement joins TRBV5-1 to TRBJ1-1; D might be TRBD1 (5 bases). Germline V lookup: CDR1 SGHRS, CDR2 YFSETQ. V lost 7 bases and J lost 1, with 11 bases in between. This CDR3 contains 13 residues. The CDR3 spells CASQAGGNTEAFF. CDR3 DNA sequence: TGCGCCAGCCAGGCGGGGGGGAACACTGAAGCTTTCTTT.

V and J are TRBV30 and TRBJ2-7; D unresolved. Germline CDR1 reads GTSNPN; CDR2 reads SVGIG (reference sequence). The CDR3 length is 11 residues. Between the trimmed V and J ends, which lost 5 bases and 0 bases, there was a span of 5 bases. The CDR3 DNA reads TGTGCCTGGGCCCTCTCCTACGAGCAGTACTTC. This encodes CAWALSYEQYF.

The genes are TRBV27 and TRBJ2-1, with 7 bases that match TRBD2. V lost 7 bases, J lost 5 bases, and 5 bases stayed unmatched. The CDR3 runs 13 residues. Germline V CDR1 and CDR2: MNHEY, SMNVEV (reference sequence). The CDR3 is CASMGREHNEQFF. The CDR3 bases are TGTGCCAGCATGGGGCGGGAGCACAATGAGCAGTTCTTC.

This chain joins TRBV30 and TRBJ1-1; the D gene is possibly TRBD1 (5 bases). The length of the CDR3 is 14 residues. Trimming cost V 2 bases and J 0 bases, with 10 bases left between them. CDR1 is GTSNPN, CDR2 SVGIG, per germline (reference sequence). CDR3 region: CAWSRRQLNTEAFF. The CDR3, as DNA: TGTGCCTGGAGTAGACGACAGTTGAACACTGAAGCTTTCTTT.

The chain uses TRBV6-5 and TRBJ2-7, with D tentatively TRBD1 (6 bases). Trimming cost V 7 bases and J 7 bases, with 11 bases left between them. CDR3 size: 11 residues. CDR1 is MNHEY, CDR2 SVGAGI, per germline. CDR3 region: CASTNQGEQYF. The CDR3 coding sequence is TGTGCCAGCACCAACCAGGGGGAGCAGTACTTC.

V usage is TRBV5-1 and J usage is TRBJ2-1; 9 bases line up with TRBD2. The length of the CDR3 is 15 residues. CDR1 SGHRS and CDR2 YFSETQ come from the germline V gene. The V segment lost 0 bases and the J segment 9 bases; nucleotides outside the gene matches: 7. Here the CDR3 reads CASSLEVAGESEQFF. The CDR3 region has the DNA TGCGCCAGCAGCTTGGAAGTAGCGGGAGAAAGTGAGCAGTTCTTC.

The V call is TRBV11-2, the J call TRBJ1-2; no reliable D call. Germline V gene data show CDR1 as SGHAT and CDR2 as FQNNGV. V dropped 1 base and J dropped 0 bases, with 9 bases sitting between them. This CDR3 is built from 15 residues. CDR3 region: CASSLVQTPNYGYTF. The CDR3 coding sequence is TGTGCCAGCAGCTTAGTCCAGACACCTAACTATGGCTACACCTTC.

The chain has TRBV7-9 and TRBJ1-5, with 8 bases matching TRBD1. With 1 base clipped from V and 5 bases from J, the junction kept 1 base outside the gene matches. Looked up from germline, CDR1 is SEHNR and CDR2 is FQNEAQ (reference sequence). The CDR3 contains 14 residues. The CDR3 DNA is TGTGCCAGCAGCTTAGGGACAGGGCATCAGCCCCAGCATTTT. Translating it yields CASSLGTGHQPQHF. Filled out from reference TRBV7-9 and TRBJ1-5, the complete variable domain reads DTGVSQNPRHKITKRGQNVTFRCDPISEHNRLYWYRQTLGQGPEFLTYFQNEAQLEKSRLLSDRFSAERPKGSFSTLEIQRTEQGDSAMYLCASSLGTGHQPQHFGDGTRLSIL.

This clone was recorded a few times. The chain employs TRBV9 and TRBJ1-2; D remains unclear. The CDR3 is 15 amino acids. Trimming took off 0 bases at V and 0 bases at J, with 9 bases between the two ends. From germline, CDR1 is SGDLS and CDR2 YYNGEE. The chain's CDR3 is CASSVDAISNYGYTF. The CDR3 DNA sequence: TGTGCCAGCAGCGTAGACGCCATCTCTAACTATGGCTACACCTTC.

The chain employs TRBV3-1 (or the pseudogene TRBV3-2) and TRBJ1-1; tentative D call: TRBD1 (6 bases). With 8 bases removed from V and 0 bases from J, the gap between germline ends came to 16 bases. The CDR3 covers 15 residues. Germline V gene sequence: CDR1 LGHDT, CDR2 YNNKEL (reference sequence). The CDR3 DNA sequence: TGTGCCAGCTCTGACGCAGGGGCAGTGAACACTGAAGCTTTCTTT. Translated, it gives CASSDAGAVNTEAFF.

V gene TRBV15 combines with J gene TRBJ2-1; possibly TRBD2 for D (6 bases). The CDR3 totals 15 residues. In germline, CDR1 is LNHNV, CDR2 YYDKDF (reference sequence). V gave up 0 bases and J gave up 8 bases, with 14 bases separating them. The CDR3: CATSRDQGLIHEQFF. The CDR3 coding sequence is TGTGCCACCAGCAGAGACCAGGGACTTATCCATGAGCAGTTCTTC.

V and J are TRBV29-1 and TRBJ1-1; unclear D gene. In germline, CDR1 is SQVTM, CDR2 ANQGSEA. This CDR3 is 14 amino acids long. Trimming removed 3 bases from V and 0 bases from J, with 11 bases in between. The CDR3 reads CSVDSDGLNTEAFF. CDR3 nucleotide sequence: TGCAGCGTTGATTCGGACGGATTGAACACTGAAGCTTTCTTT.

The V and J genes are TRBV4-2 and TRBJ1-2, with a possible D match to TRBD1 (5 bases). This CDR3 comprises 16 residues. Trimming stripped 1 base from V and 3 bases from J, with 15 bases between. Germline CDR1 and CDR2: LGHNA and YNFKEQ. CDR3 nucleotides: TGTGCCAGCAGCCAAGTTTCAGGGATGCCAGACTATGGCTACACCTTC. The encoded protein is CASSQVSGMPDYGYTF.

This chain connects TRBV3-1 (or the pseudogene TRBV3-2) to TRBJ2-1; TRBD2 matches at 13 bases. V lost 1 base and J lost 9; bases outside the gene matches: 0. Germline V gene data show CDR1 as LGHDT and CDR2 as YNNKEL (reference sequence). The length of the CDR3 is 14 residues. CDR3 region: CASSQGLAGGEQFF. In DNA form, the CDR3 reads TGTGCCAGCAGCCAAGGACTAGCGGGAGGTGAGCAGTTCTTC.

The chain links TRBV19 to TRBJ1-6, with D uncertain. The CDR3 is made up of 12 amino acids. Trimming took off 2 bases at V and 5 bases at J, with 1 base between the two ends. In germline, CDR1 is LNHDA, CDR2 SQIVND (reference sequence). Written as DNA, the CDR3 is TGTGCCAGTAGTATAAATAATTCACCCCTCCACTTT. Amino acids: CASSINNSPLHF.